Sequencing of this T cell receptor (beta chain) was carried out in a study of cytomegalovirus exposure and HLA in healthy donors. Worth noting for this clone: What it binds is unknown.

Study-wide points: Among TCR beta chains of equal frequency, HLA-associated ones were more clonally expanded in a later analysis. The study designated 150 or so TCR beta chains cytomegalovirus-associated.

Researchers ran the PCR with 60 Vbeta and 13 Jbeta primers. The method was immunoSEQ multiplex PCR; TCRdb's version includes in-frame clones alone and lacks a portion of them. The data hold fewer than 100,000 clones, with 75% to 85% observed a single time. This sequence originates from a woman aged 40-49 years in good health and CMV-seronegative. Material: PBMCs.

The CDR3 reads CSVEAFGETQYF. In nucleotides, the CDR3 is TGCAGCGTTGAGGCATTTGGAGAGACCCAGTACTTC. This sequence joins TRBV29-1 and TRBJ2-5; the D is unclear. Germline V CDR1 and CDR2: SQVTM, ANQGSEA. V gave up 3 bases and J gave up 4 bases, with 9 bases separating them. This CDR3 comprises 12 residues. Full variable domain (missing parts from reference TRBV29-1 and TRBJ2-5): SAVISQKPSRDICQRGTSLTIQCQVDSQVTMMFWYRQQPGQSLTLIATANQGSEATYESGFVIDKFPISRPNLTFSTLTVSNMSPEDSSIYLCSVEAFGETQYFGPGTRLLVL.